The rows below give T cell receptor beta chains drawn from one sample of a study of cytomegalovirus exposure and HLA in healthy donors. Assay used: immunoSEQ multiplex PCR; TCRdb lists only in-frame clones, some missing. This sample carries roughly 150,000 clones, around 63% of them seen once, and the ten largest clones take approximately 1.6%. The source material was PBMCs. All receptors come from a human donor in good health. The CDR3 runs from the conserved cysteine through the conserved F or W. The D gene is left open where the match is weak. The listing skips clone size in some rows; elsewhere it reads once, few, many or a size class.

cdr3_aa,cdr3_nt,j_call,v_call,clone_size,d_call
CASSPGLGELFF,TGCGCCAGCAGCCCGGGACTTGGGGAGCTGTTTTTT,TRBJ2-2,TRBV5-1,NA,NA
CASSDRDRVIMNYGYTF,TGTGCCAGCAGTGACCGGGACAGGGTAATTATGAACTATGGCTACACCTTC,TRBJ1-2,TRBV2,NA,TRBD1
CASSFVTGSSYEQYF,TGTGCCAGCAGTTTCGTTACAGGGAGCTCCTACGAGCAGTACTTC,TRBJ2-7,TRBV28,NA,NA
CASSLGTGEYEQYF,TGTGCCAGCAGTTTAGGGACAGGTGAATACGAGCAGTACTTC,TRBJ2-7,TRBV28,once,TRBD1
CSVAHDSNYGYTF,TGCAGCGTTGCTCACGACAGCAACTATGGCTACACCTTC,TRBJ1-2,TRBV29-1,NA,NA
CASSRGQGVSGYTF,TGTGCCAGTAGTCGGGGACAGGGGGTGTCTGGCTACACCTTC,TRBJ1-2,TRBV19,few,TRBD1
CASSSGGGGSETQYF,TGTGCCAGCAGTTCTGGGGGAGGGGGTTCCGAGACCCAGTACTTC,TRBJ2-5,TRBV28,NA,NA
CASSPVQGAGGGNEQFF,TGTGCCAGCTCACCAGTACAGGGGGCCGGTGGCGGCAATGAGCAGTTCTTC,TRBJ2-1,TRBV18,NA,TRBD1
CASKSLGGQGGGTGELFF,TGTGCCAGCAAATCTTTAGGGGGACAGGGCGGAGGAACCGGGGAGCTGTTTTTT,TRBJ2-2,TRBV2,NA,TRBD1
CASSKHTGTYEQYF,TGCGCCAGCAGCAAACATACAGGGACCTACGAGCAGTACTTC,TRBJ2-7,TRBV5-1,NA,NA
CASSRARPGTTYEQYF,TGTGCCAGCAGCCGCGCCCGGCCGGGTACCACCTACGAGCAGTACTTC,TRBJ2-7,TRBV11-3,NA,NA
CASSLGGQVFFSGNTIYF,TGTGCCAGCAGCTTAGGGGGACAGGTCTTCTTCTCTGGAAACACCATATATTTT,TRBJ1-3,TRBV7-2,NA,TRBD1
CASSFDRASGANVLTF,TGCGCCAGCAGCTTTGACAGAGCCTCTGGGGCCAACGTCCTGACTTTC,TRBJ2-6,TRBV5-1,NA,NA
CATSGQEAGEQYF,TGTGCCACCAGCGGACAGGAAGCAGGCGAGCAGTACTTC,TRBJ2-7,TRBV15,NA,TRBD1
CASSRLAAEQFF,TGTGCCAGCAGTAGACTAGCGGCTGAGCAGTTCTTC,TRBJ2-1,TRBV2,NA,TRBD2
CASSLVAGEDTQYF,TGCGCCAGCAGCTTGGTTGCGGGAGAAGATACGCAGTATTTT,TRBJ2-3,TRBV5-1,NA,TRBD2
CASSLRQGSTDTQYF,TGTGCCAGCAGCCTAAGACAGGGCTCCACAGATACGCAGTATTTT,TRBJ2-3,TRBV11-3,NA,TRBD1
CASSPIEAQGFYGYTF,TGTGCCAGCTCTCCGATTGAGGCACAGGGGTTCTATGGCTACACCTTC,TRBJ1-2,TRBV18,NA,TRBD1
CASSLTGWANTIYF,TGTGCCAGCAGCTTAACAGGGTGGGCAAACACCATATATTTT,TRBJ1-3,TRBV7-9,NA,NA
CASSLVAPYEQYF,TGTGCCAGCAGCTTGGTAGCGCCTTACGAGCAGTACTTC,TRBJ2-7,TRBV7-8,few,NA
CASRRRTDSTDTQYF,TGTGCCAGCAGGCGACGGACAGATAGCACAGATACGCAGTATTTT,TRBJ2-3,TRBV5-4,NA,NA
CASSYTHYNEQFF,TGTGCCAGCAGTTATACACATTACAATGAGCAGTTCTTC,TRBJ2-1,TRBV27,NA,NA
CASGQFFTDTQYF,TGTGCCTCAGGACAGTTCTTCACAGATACGCAGTATTTT,TRBJ2-3,TRBV25-1,NA,NA
CASSQAGIPYEQYF,TGTGCCAGCAGCCAGGCGGGGATACCCTACGAGCAGTACTTC,TRBJ2-7,TRBV13,NA,NA
CASSVAAGGLETQYF,TGTGCCAGCAGCGTAGCGGCGGGAGGGCTGGAGACCCAGTACTTC,TRBJ2-5,TRBV9,NA,TRBD2
CASSELEADSPLHF,TGTGCCAGCAGTGAATTAGAGGCAGATTCACCCCTCCACTTT,TRBJ1-6,TRBV6-1,few,NA
CASSILVTSAYNEQFF,TGTGCCAGTAGTATACTGGTCACTAGCGCCTACAATGAGCAGTTCTTC,TRBJ2-1,TRBV19,NA,TRBD2
CASSPAVGITMKYF,TGTGCCAGCAGCCCAGCGGTGGGAATAACCATGAAGTACTTC,TRBJ2-7,TRBV9,once,NA
CASSTGTLGATDTQYF,TGCGCCAGCAGCACTGGGACCCTGGGGGCCACAGATACGCAGTATTTT,TRBJ2-3,TRBV5-1,NA,NA
CASSPREAGGNTIYF,TGTGCCAGCTCACCCCGCGAGGCGGGGGGAAACACCATATATTTT,TRBJ1-3,TRBV18,NA,NA
CASTLGLEAFF,TGTGCCAGCACCCTGGGACTTGAAGCTTTCTTT,TRBJ1-1,TRBV7-8,NA,NA
CASSLRGGREYEQYF,TGTGCCAGCAGCTTAAGGGGCGGGAGGGAGTACGAGCAGTACTTC,TRBJ2-7,TRBV7-3,NA,TRBD2
CASSLGSLGRDNEQFF,TGTGCCAGCAGCTTGGGGTCTTTGGGCAGGGACAATGAGCAGTTCTTC,TRBJ2-1,TRBV5-4,few,NA
CASSRYGSGANVLTF,TGTGCCAGCAGTCGTTACGGTTCTGGGGCCAACGTCCTGACTTTC,TRBJ2-6,TRBV28,few,NA
CASSGPGQGTYEQYF,TGTGCCAGCAGTGGTCCGGGACAGGGAACCTACGAGCAGTACTTC,TRBJ2-7,TRBV28,NA,TRBD1
CASSQGQGARYEQYF,TGCGCCAGCAGCCAGGGACAGGGGGCGAGGTACGAGCAGTACTTC,TRBJ2-7,TRBV4-1,NA,TRBD1
CASSPDRGDTEAFF,TGTGCCAGCAGTCCTGACAGGGGGGACACTGAAGCTTTCTTT,TRBJ1-1,TRBV7-3,few,TRBD1
CASSTQGAYEQYF,TGTGCCAGCAGTACTCAGGGGGCCTACGAGCAGTACTTC,TRBJ2-7,TRBV5-4,NA,TRBD1
CASSLGGLYEQYF,TGTGCCAGCAGCTTAGGAGGGTTATACGAGCAGTACTTC,TRBJ2-7,TRBV7-9,few,NA
CSVGSRLSGANVLTF,TGCAGCGTTGGGAGTCGCCTCTCTGGGGCCAACGTCCTGACTTTC,TRBJ2-6,TRBV29-1,NA,NA
CASSVEAGGSHEQFF,TGTGCCAGCAGTGTAGAAGCGGGAGGTTCCCATGAGCAGTTCTTC,TRBJ2-1,TRBV6-4,NA,TRBD2
CASSRGGNQETQYF,TGTGCCAGCTCACGGGGGGGCAACCAAGAGACCCAGTACTTC,TRBJ2-5,TRBV18,once,NA
CASSKGPGRGSNQPQHF,TGTGCCAGCAGCAAAGGACCTGGCAGGGGAAGCAATCAGCCCCAGCATTTT,TRBJ1-5,TRBV21-1,few,NA
CASSLPYRGASYEQYF,TGTGCCAGCTCACTCCCCTACAGGGGGGCCTCCTACGAGCAGTACTTC,TRBJ2-7,TRBV18,NA,TRBD1
CASSPFRDTNVLTF,TGCGCCAGCAGCCCTTTCCGGGACACCAACGTCCTGACTTTC,TRBJ2-6,TRBV5-1,NA,NA
CASSRNLRTDTQYF,TGTGCCAGCAGCCGAAACCTCCGGACAGATACGCAGTATTTT,TRBJ2-3,TRBV7-9,NA,NA
CASSLAEYNEQFF,TGTGCCAGCAGCCTAGCGGAGTACAATGAGCAGTTCTTC,TRBJ2-1,TRBV7-6,NA,TRBD2